This TCR beta chain was identified in a study of OX40 agonist ivuxolimab in advanced cancers. Study as a whole: A diagnosis of hepatocellular carcinoma, melanoma, renal cell or head and neck cancer was present in dose-escalation patients. Study findings and constraints: Clones of CD4+ and CD8+ blood T cells grew by week 6 at doses of 0.1 to 3.0 mg/kg. Expanded peripheral T cell antigen specificity was not determined.

About this clone: No antigen is known for it.

Enrollment shut out patients with autoimmune disease history or systemic immunosuppression. The protocol was immunoSEQ multiplex PCR, while the TCRdb copy is restricted to in-frame clones and leaves out a portion. The table shows 30,000 to 40,000 clones, with roughly 76% occurring only once. The CDR3 runs to 12 residues. Trimming shortened V by 7 bases and J by 8 bases, and 17 bases separated the two germline ends. The germline CDR1 and CDR2 sequences are SQVTM and ANQGSEA. Sequenced material: CD4+ or CD8+ T cells sorted from blood, taken in a trial of the OX40 agonist ivuxolimab. This chain joins TRBV29-1 and TRBJ1-2; D gene unclear. The TCR sequence derives from an adult with an advanced solid tumor such as melanoma, head and neck, liver or kidney cancer. The CDR3 DNA reads TGCAGCGCGCGGGAGGGAGTCTGGGGCTACACCTTC. It encodes CSAREGVWGYTF.